This TCR beta chain was recovered during a study of cytomegalovirus exposure and HLA in healthy donors. Primers: 60 Vbeta forward and 13 Jbeta reverse. Measured with immunoSEQ multiplex PCR; TCRdb has only the in-frame clones, and not every one. The data show roughly 200,000 clones, over 65% seen once. Material for sequencing was PBMCs. The sequence was obtained from a man between 60 and 75 years old in good health and CMV-seronegative.

As DNA, the CDR3 is TGCAGCGCCGGACTGGGCACCGGGGAGCTGTTTTTT. It codes for CSAGLGTGELFF. V is TRBV29-1 and J is TRBJ2-2; D is possibly TRBD2 (5 bases). The CDR3 extends over 12 amino acids. The germline gives CDR1 SQVTM, CDR2 ANQGSEA. Deletions cut 7 bases from V and 4 bases from J, with 10 bases between.